Each of the 10 T cell receptor beta chains below was sequenced from the same sample in a study of siplizumab effects on memory and regulatory T cells. Data came from immunoSEQ multiplex PCR; TCRdb stores just in-frame clones and leaves some out. The table includes approximately 98,000 clones, roughly 94% detected once. The sample was non-Treg CD4+ T cells sorted from blood. Receptor source: a human donor in good health.

V and J are TRBV7-8 and TRBJ2-3; D is perhaps TRBD2 (5 bases). Trimming took 1 base from V and 7 from J, leaving 18 bases between them. Germline V gives CDR1 SGHVS, CDR2 FQNEAQ. CDR3 length equals 16 residues. The DNA of the CDR3 is TGTGCCAGCAGCTTAGGTACAGCTCTAGCACAGAATACGCAGTATTTT. Amino acid sequence: CASSLGTALAQNTQYF.

This clone has just one count. The chain links TRBV5-6 to TRBJ1-2; D not resolved. The CDR3 totals 12 residues. The V end was cut by 3 bases, the J end by 5 bases, with 8 bases between. Looked up from germline, CDR1 is SGHDT and CDR2 is YYEEEE. The chain's CDR3 is CASSSDYYGYTF. The CDR3 nucleotides read TGTGCCAGCAGCTCGGATTATTATGGCTACACCTTC.

This sequence joins TRBV28 and TRBJ1-5, with 7 nucleotides matching TRBD1. V dropped 6 bases and J dropped 7; count of bases not matched to a gene: 6. Germline V gives CDR1 MDHEN, CDR2 SYDVKM. This CDR3 is 13 amino acids long. CDR3 nucleotides: TGTGCCAGCAGATACGACAGGGTACAGCCCCAGCATTTT. Translation: CASRYDRVQPQHF.

This rearrangement joins TRBV7-8 to TRBJ1-4; D perhaps matches TRBD1 (6 bases). CDR1 SGHVS and CDR2 FQNEAQ come from the germline V gene. The CDR3 spans 14 residues. The V end lost 5 bases, the J end lost 8 bases, and 15 bases lay between the germline ends. CDR3 region: CASSTHRVGEKLFF. The DNA for the CDR3 is TGTGCCAGCAGCACACACAGGGTTGGCGAAAAACTGTTTTTT.

The chain has TRBV5-1 and TRBJ2-7, with 8 bases matching TRBD2. CDR1 and CDR2 (germline): SGHRS, YFSETQ. This CDR3 region has 15 residues. The V and J ends lost 2 bases and 3 bases, in that order; junction bases with no gene match: 7. The CDR3 region has the DNA TGCGCCAGCAGCTTCGGGCTAGCGGGCTTCTACGAGCAGTACTTC. Translated: CASSFGLAGFYEQYF.

V usage is TRBV5-4 and J usage is TRBJ2-3; 9 bases align to TRBD1. This CDR3 region has 15 residues. Trimming at V came to 2 bases and at J to 1 base, leaving 2 bases not matched to a gene. Per the germline V gene, CDR1 is SGHNT and CDR2 is YYREEE (reference sequence). CDR3 in DNA: TGTGCCAGCAGCTTCCGGGACAGGGGCACAGATACGCAGTATTTT. It translates to CASSFRDRGTDTQYF. Looking up the rest from reference TRBV5-4 and TRBJ2-3 gives the full variable domain: ETGVTQSPTHLIKTRGQQVTLRCSSQSGHNTVSWYQQALGQGPQFIFQYYREEENGRGNFPPRFSGLQFPNYSSELNVNALELDDSALYLCASSFRDRGTDTQYFGPGTRLTVL.

The rearrangement links TRBV15 to TRBJ2-2; D gene uncertain. This CDR3 contains 14 residues. The germline gives CDR1 LNHNV, CDR2 YYDKDF (reference sequence). Trimming removed 10 bases at V and 1 base at J, with 13 bases between. CDR3 coding DNA: TGTGCCATTAGAGCCTCTCGGAACACCGGGGAGCTGTTTTTT. Its translation: CAIRASRNTGELFF.

This chain uses TRBV30 with TRBJ1-2, with D perhaps TRBD1 (5 bases). V was pared by 0 bases and J by 8 bases, with 13 bases between. The CDR3 spans 13 residues. Germline CDR1 and CDR2: GTSNPN and SVGIG (reference sequence). CDR3 in DNA: TGTGCCTGGAGTGTAGTAGGGGCAGGAGGCTACACCTTC. The encoded protein is CAWSVVGAGGYTF.

This chain connects TRBV28 to TRBJ2-3; TRBD1 matches 10 bases. Germline CDR1 and CDR2: MDHEN and SYDVKM. The CDR3 loop spans 14 amino acids. J was trimmed by 3 bases and V by 5 bases; bases with no gene match: 2. The CDR3 sequence: CASSGQGVTDTQYF. CDR3 DNA sequence: TGTGCCAGCAGTGGACAGGGGGTTACAGATACGCAGTATTTT.

The chain recombines TRBV5-6 with TRBJ2-3; 8 bases are a match to TRBD2. The germline V gene encodes CDR1 SGHDT and CDR2 YYEEEE. The trim removed 2 bases at V and 0 bases at J, leaving 5 bases unmatched. CDR3 length equals 16 residues. The CDR3 coding sequence is TGTGCCAGCAGCTTTTTAGCGGGATCTAGCACAGATACGCAGTATTTT. This translates into CASSFLAGSSTDTQYF. Variable domain in full (rest from reference TRBV5-6 and TRBJ2-3): DAGVTQSPTHLIKTRGQQVTLRCSPKSGHDTVSWYQQALGQGPQFIFQYYEEEERQRGNFPDRFSGHQFPNYSSELNVNALLLGDSALYLCASSFLAGSSTDTQYFGPGTRLTVL.